A single sample gave rise to the 26 T cell receptor beta chains below, sequenced in a study of shared clonotypes between healthy human individuals. Using immunoSEQ multiplex PCR, the repertoire was profiled, and TCRdb retains in-frame clones only, with some absent. The sample includes millions of clones, approximately 95% of them seen just once. CD8 cells classed as naive were CD45RO-negative and positively selected for CCR7, excluding terminally differentiated effector memory CD45RA+ cells. The sample was naive CD8+ T cells sorted from blood. The receptors shown here come from a man in his late teens or twenties in good health.

This clone was detected once. The chain couples TRBV6-6 to TRBJ2-2, with D perhaps TRBD2 (5 bases). The CDR3 is 14 residues long. The V end was cut by 7 bases, the J end by 6 bases, with 15 bases between. The germline CDR1 and CDR2 sequences are MNHNY and SVGAGI (reference sequence). CDR3 residues: CASIYSDSAGELFF. DNA of the CDR3: TGTGCCAGCATCTACTCGGACTCCGCCGGGGAGCTGTTTTTT.

The chain combines TRBV7-6 with TRBJ1-4; D is unclear. Trimming left V 1 base short and J 3 bases short, with 9 bases between. CDR3 length: 15 residues. Germline lookup yields CDR1 SGHVS and CDR2 FNYEAQ. The CDR3 loop is CASSLDPSANEKLFF. The CDR3 bases are TGTGCCAGCAGCTTAGATCCGTCTGCTAATGAAAAACTGTTTTTT.

The gene calls are TRBV28 and TRBJ2-1; 9 positions match TRBD2. This CDR3 has 15 amino acids. CDR1 is MDHEN and CDR2 is SYDVKM in the germline V gene. The J segment lost 6 bases and the V segment lost 3 bases, leaving 6 bases of the junction unmatched. CDR3 amino acids: CASSFIGLAINEQFF. The CDR3 DNA reads TGTGCCAGCAGTTTTATCGGACTAGCGATCAATGAGCAGTTCTTC.

This clone was found once. V and J are TRBV5-4 and TRBJ1-1; no firm D call. Germline CDR1 SGHNT, CDR2 YYREEE (reference sequence). With 5 bases removed from V and 8 bases from J, the gap between germline ends came to 16 bases. The CDR3 loop spans 13 amino acids. The chain's CDR3 is CASSYGLESEAFF. As DNA, the CDR3 is TGTGCCAGCAGTTACGGATTGGAATCAGAAGCTTTCTTT. Supplemented by reference TRBV5-4 and TRBJ1-1, the full variable domain reads ETGVTQSPTHLIKTRGQQVTLRCSSQSGHNTVSWYQQALGQGPQFIFQYYREEENGRGNFPPRFSGLQFPNYSSELNVNALELDDSALYLCASSYGLESEAFFGQGTRLTVV.

For this clone: The sample has other DNA sequences that encode this CDR3 too. The J gene is TRBJ2-7, the V gene TRBV5-6; D possibly corresponds to TRBD2 (6 bases). CDR3 size: 14 residues. The V gene's germline CDR1 is SGHDT and CDR2 YYEEEE. V lost 0 bases to trimming and J lost 0 bases, with 7 bases between them. The CDR3 bases are TGTGCCAGCAGCTTGGCCGGGGGCTCCTACGAGCAGTACTTC. Translated: CASSLAGGSYEQYF.

The chain employs TRBV18 and TRBJ2-2, with D perhaps being TRBD1 or TRBD2 (5 bases each). This CDR3 region has 18 residues. CDR1 is KGHSH, CDR2 LQKENI, per germline. The V and J ends lost 5 bases and 3 bases respectively, with 22 bases between them. In DNA form, the CDR3 reads TGTGCCAGCTCAAAGGATCCGGGACCGGGCAGCGACACCGGGGAGCTGTTTTTT. It specifies CASSKDPGPGSDTGELFF.

Comment on this clone: Other DNA sequences in this specimen translate into the identical CDR3. V gene TRBV19 combines with J gene TRBJ2-3; D uncertain. Germline CDR1 and CDR2: LNHDA and SQIVND (reference sequence). V was pared by 8 bases and J by 0 bases, with 9 bases between. The CDR3 loop spans 13 amino acids. CDR3 in amino acids: CASSRSSTDTQYF. DNA of the CDR3: TGTGCCAGTTCCCGGTCTAGCACAGATACGCAGTATTTT.

The CDR3 DNA reads as TGTGCCAGCAGTGACCTGAGGGGGTCCTACGAGCAGTACTTC. Protein product: CASSDLRGSYEQYF. This chain connects TRBV27 to TRBJ2-7; weak D call: TRBD1 (6 bases). Germline CDR1 reads MNHEY; CDR2 reads SMNVEV (reference sequence). CDR3 length: 14 amino acids. The V end lost 5 bases, the J end lost 1 base, and 12 bases lay between the germline ends.

Note on this clone: Other DNA sequences in the sample encode the same CDR3. J is TRBJ2-7 and V is TRBV9; weak D call: TRBD1 (5 bases). V was trimmed by 5 bases and J by 0 bases, leaving 9 bases between them. Germline assignment: CDR1 SGDLS and CDR2 YYNGEE. The CDR3 loop spans 13 amino acids. The CDR3 loop is CASSLGPSYEQYF. CDR3 DNA sequence: TGTGCCAGCAGTCTGGGGCCCTCCTACGAGCAGTACTTC.

The V gene is TRBV6-5, the J gene TRBJ2-1, with D uncertain. V was cut by 0 bases and J by 14 bases, with 11 bases left in between. The CDR3 length is 12 residues. The V gene's germline CDR1 is MNHEY and CDR2 SVGAGI. The CDR3: CASSYSKGPEFF. CDR3 DNA sequence: TGTGCCAGCAGTTACTCGAAGGGTCCCGAGTTCTTC.

The chain employs TRBV4-3 and TRBJ2-1; D is perhaps TRBD1 (5 bases). CDR1 and CDR2 (germline): LGHNA, YSLEER. The V and J ends lost 1 base and 3 bases respectively, with 10 bases between them. This CDR3 spans 15 amino acids. The CDR3 here is CASSQAQVSYNEQFF. Written as DNA, the CDR3 is TGCGCCAGCAGCCAAGCACAGGTTAGCTACAATGAGCAGTTCTTC.

This chain joins TRBV6-5 and TRBJ2-1; either TRBD1 or TRBD2 may fit D (5 bases each). The germline V gene has CDR1 MNHEY and CDR2 SVGAGI. This CDR3 comprises 14 residues. V lost 6 bases to trimming and J lost 13 bases, with 22 bases between them. The CDR3 here is CASRPGNGLWGQFF. CDR3 bases: TGTGCCAGCAGACCGGGGAACGGACTTTGGGGCCAGTTCTTC.

A single count supports this clone. The chain is built from TRBV5-1 and TRBJ2-3; no firm D call. The V end lost 3 bases, the J end lost 3 bases, and 8 bases lay between the germline ends. Germline CDR1 SGHRS, CDR2 YFSETQ. The CDR3 totals 13 residues. CDR3 DNA sequence: TGCGCCAGCAGCTCGGAATTGACAGATACGCAGTATTTT. It codes for CASSSELTDTQYF.

The chain combines TRBV27 with TRBJ1-3, with D hard to call. Germline V gene lookup returns CDR1 MNHEY and CDR2 SMNVEV (reference sequence). This CDR3 has 14 amino acids. V was trimmed by 4 bases and J by 0 bases, leaving 7 bases between them. CDR3 nucleotides: TGTGCCAGCAGTTCGTCGGACTCTGGAAACACCATATATTTT. Residues: CASSSSDSGNTIYF.

The table lists this clone with a few counts. The rearrangement uses TRBV10-2 and TRBJ2-7; possible D gene TRBD1, 5 bases. This CDR3 is 17 amino acids long. CDR1 and CDR2 from the germline V gene are WSHSY and SAAADI. The V gene lost 0 bases and the J gene lost 4 bases, with 19 bases spanning the gap. CDR3: CASSESLGDILGYEQYF. CDR3 nucleotide sequence: TGCGCCAGCAGTGAGTCGTTAGGGGATATCCTCGGTTACGAGCAGTACTTC.

This clone occurred once. This chain connects TRBV7-9 to TRBJ2-1; TRBD2 matches 13 bases. The CDR3 runs 16 residues. The V segment lost 4 bases and the J segment 4 bases; nucleotides outside the gene matches: 4. CDR1 is SEHNR and CDR2 is FQNEAQ in the germline V gene (reference sequence). The CDR3 loop is CASSSTSGGVYNEQFF. CDR3 nucleotides: TGTGCCAGCAGCTCAACTAGCGGGGGGGTTTACAATGAGCAGTTCTTC.

Concerning this clone: This same CDR3 is encoded by further DNA sequences in the sample. The rearrangement links TRBV6-5 to TRBJ2-7; D not resolved. V gave up 2 bases and J gave up 6 bases, with 5 bases separating them. Germline CDR1 MNHEY, CDR2 SVGAGI. This CDR3 is 11 amino acids long. CDR3 nucleotide sequence: TGTGCCAGCAGTTACGGTACCGAGCAGTACTTC. Amino acids: CASSYGTEQYF.

The rearrangement uses TRBV30 and TRBJ2-3; D may correspond to TRBD1 or TRBD2 (5 bases each). The CDR3 loop spans 16 amino acids. Looked up from germline, CDR1 is GTSNPN and CDR2 is SVGIG (reference sequence). Trimming removed 5 bases at V and 0 bases at J, with 18 bases between. CDR3 region: CAWEGPSGSSTDTQYF. In DNA, the CDR3 is TGTGCCTGGGAGGGACCGTCTGGGTCTAGCACAGATACGCAGTATTTT.

The genes are TRBV28 and TRBJ1-5; 7 nucleotides align to TRBD1. V shed 0 bases, J shed 6 bases, and the junction held 8 bases outside the gene matches. The CDR3 runs 16 residues. From germline, CDR1 is MDHEN and CDR2 SYDVKM. This CDR3 reads CASSLWIDRVGQPQHF. Here the CDR3 DNA reads TGTGCCAGCAGTTTATGGATCGACAGGGTAGGTCAGCCCCAGCATTTT.

The gene calls are TRBV2 and TRBJ2-2; 8 bases are shared with TRBD1. With 2 bases clipped from V and 5 bases from J, the junction kept 4 bases outside the gene matches. The CDR3 contains 15 residues. The V gene's germline CDR1 is SNHLY and CDR2 FYNNEI. CDR3 DNA sequence: TGTGCCAGCAGTGAAAGGGACAGGTCTACCGGGGAGCTGTTTTTT. Amino acid sequence: CASSERDRSTGELFF.

The V gene is TRBV27, the J gene TRBJ2-1, with 10 bases lining up with TRBD2. Looked up from germline, CDR1 is MNHEY and CDR2 is SMNVEV (reference sequence). V lost 5 bases, J lost 8 bases, and 0 bases stayed unmatched. The CDR3 has 12 residues. CDR3 amino acids: CASSSGRDEQFF. CDR3 in DNA: TGTGCCAGCAGTAGCGGGAGGGATGAGCAGTTCTTC.

CDR3 sequence: CASRHTNTEAFF. CDR3 sequence (DNA): TGTGCCAGCAGACACACCAATACTGAAGCTTTCTTT. The chain carries TRBV7-8 and TRBJ1-1; no definite D call. The CDR3 loop spans 12 amino acids. In germline, CDR1 is SGHVS, CDR2 FQNEAQ. V lost 6 bases to trimming and J lost 5 bases, with 10 bases between them. Variable domain in full (rest from reference TRBV7-8 and TRBJ1-1): GAGVSQSPRYKVAKRGQDVALRCDPISGHVSLFWYQQALGQGPEFLTYFQNEAQLDKSGLPSDRFFAERPEGSVSTLKIQRTQQEDSAVYLCASRHTNTEAFFGQGTRLTVV.

This clone occurred a few times. This chain links TRBV5-5 with TRBJ1-6; D ambiguous. The CDR3 is made up of 15 amino acids. Germline CDR1 and CDR2: SGHKS and YYEKEE (reference sequence). Trimming took 0 bases from V and 7 from J, leaving 11 bases between them. In DNA, the CDR3 is TGTGCCAGCAGCTTGGTGACCGGAGAAAATTCACCCCTCCACTTT. Its protein product is CASSLVTGENSPLHF.

The chain couples TRBV9 to TRBJ2-5; 9 bases match TRBD2. CDR3 length: 14 amino acids. J lost 4 bases, V lost 1 base, and 2 bases had no gene match. From germline, CDR1 is SGDLS and CDR2 YYNGEE. CDR3 DNA sequence: TGTGCCAGCAGCGTATTACTAGCGGGAGAGACCCAGTACTTC. Amino acid sequence: CASSVLLAGETQYF.

This chain connects TRBV19 to TRBJ2-3; TRBD1 aligns across 7 bases. This CDR3 is 15 amino acids long. V gave up 3 bases and J gave up 2 bases; unmatched junction bases: 5. The germline CDR1 and CDR2 sequences are LNHDA and SQIVND (reference sequence). The DNA of the CDR3 is TGTGCCAGTAGTATGTGGGACAGCCCCACAGATACGCAGTATTTT. Protein sequence: CASSMWDSPTDTQYF.

The chain carries TRBV11-2 and TRBJ2-7; TRBD2 matches at 7 bases. Germline assignment: CDR1 SGHAT and CDR2 FQNNGV. V was clipped by 4 bases and J by 9 bases; unmatched bases: 18. CDR3 length: 16 residues. The CDR3 DNA follows: TGTGCCAGCAGCTCCACAACCGGCATCGCGGGAGCGGTGCAGTACTTC. This codes for CASSSTTGIAGAVQYF.